This paragraph covers one TCR beta chain sequence. Its target is unknown. In each case, RNA was isolated and then reverse transcribed into cDNA as the sequencing template. This table comes from immunoSEQ multiplex PCR, and its TCRdb copy is limited to in-frame clones, with some not included. This sample has some 190,000 clones; about three fifths occur once, and the top ten carry about 1.3%. These data are taken from a study of CD8+ T cells in alopecia areata. Background on the study: Each day, treated patients took oral tofacitinib twice, at 5 to 10 mg per dose. Severity of treated patients was scored by affected scalp percentage.

This sample's treatment: oral pan-JAK inhibitor, 5-10 mg twice daily. Samples from alopecia areata patients were lesional scalp punch biopsies and peripheral blood. Study-wide results and limits: Scalp clonality dropped significantly under tofacitinib, as did expanded CD8+ top-100 clones.

Germline CDR1 is LNHNV and CDR2 is YYDKDF (reference sequence). This CDR3 region has 15 residues. V shed 1 base and J 4 bases; nucleotides not matched to a gene: 5. The sample in question was CD4+ T cells sorted from blood, obtained at week 49, from a patient treated with tofacitinib. This TCR derives from a human donor with alopecia areata. The chain carries TRBV15 and TRBJ1-2, with 8 bases matching TRBD1. CDR3 sequence reads: CATSRGQGALYGYTF. The CDR3 nucleotides are TGTGCCACCAGCAGAGGTCAGGGGGCTCTCTATGGCTACACCTTC.